One sample yielded the 16 T cell receptor beta chains listed below, sequenced in a study of T cell responses to AZD1222 COVID-19 vaccine. This table comes from immunoSEQ multiplex PCR, and its TCRdb copy is limited to in-frame clones, with some not included. The table shows some 120,000 clones, with over 75% occurring only once. The sequences come from peripheral blood, collected on day 0 of AZD1222 vaccination. Receptors were obtained from an adult in good health.

This CDR3 reads CASSITWTRELFF. The DNA of the CDR3 is TGTGCCAGTAGTATAACGTGGACTAGGGAGCTGTTTTTT. This chain links TRBV19 with TRBJ2-2, with D maybe TRBD2 (6 bases). The germline gives CDR1 LNHDA, CDR2 SQIVND (reference sequence). The CDR3 has 13 amino acids. V was clipped by 2 bases and J by 9 bases, with 10 bases between them. The complete variable domain, with remaining parts taken from reference TRBV19 and TRBJ2-2, reads DGGITQSPKYLFRKEGQNVTLSCEQNLNHDAMYWYRQDPGQGLRLIYYSQIVNDFQKGDIAEGYSVSREKKESFPLTVTSAQKNPTAFYLCASSITWTRELFFGEGSRLTVL.

CDR3 sequence reads: CASSYGLTYGYTF. The CDR3, as DNA: TGTGCCAGCAGTTACGGACTTACCTATGGCTACACCTTC. The gene calls are TRBV27 and TRBJ1-2; D not certain. V gave up 4 bases and J gave up 4 bases, with 10 bases separating them. This CDR3 has 13 residues. Per germline, CDR1 MNHEY and CDR2 SMNVEV (reference sequence).

The rearrangement links TRBV25-1 to TRBJ1-4; 7 bases agree with TRBD1. CDR1 is MGHDK and CDR2 is SYGVNS in the germline V gene. CDR3 length: 17 amino acids. The trim removed 1 base at V and 6 bases at J, leaving 11 bases unmatched. The chain's CDR3 is CASSESFGDSLYEKLFF. The CDR3 nucleotides are TGTGCCAGCAGTGAATCCTTCGGGGACAGCCTCTATGAAAAACTGTTTTTT.

The chain combines TRBV20-1 with TRBJ1-5; TRBD1 aligns across 7 bases. J was trimmed by 3 bases and V by 3 bases; bases with no gene match: 8. The CDR3 is 15 amino acids. Germline CDR1 reads DFQATT; CDR2 reads SNEGSKA (reference sequence). The CDR3 nucleotides read TGCAGTGCTAGTTACGGGACAGCCTCCAATCAGCCCCAGCATTTT. Translating it yields CSASYGTASNQPQHF.

As to this clone: The junction shows a germline mismatch at one end, possibly a read error. V gene TRBV9 combines with J gene TRBJ1-6; weak D call: TRBD1 (5 bases). The CDR3 loop spans 15 amino acids. CDR1 and CDR2 from the germline V gene are SGDLS and YYNGEE. The CDR3 sequence is CASSVDGGGDSPPHF. CDR3 in DNA: TGTGCCAGCAGCGTAGACGGCGGGGGAGATTCACCCCCCCACTTT.

The chain combines TRBV7-9 with TRBJ1-3; D is uncertain. The CDR3 is 15 residues long. V was clipped by 1 base and J by 4 bases, with 11 bases between them. Germline V gene lookup returns CDR1 SEHNR and CDR2 FQNEAQ (reference sequence). CDR3 bases: TGTGCCAGCAGCTTAGATGTCAGGAGGGGAAACACCATATATTTT. Amino acids: CASSLDVRRGNTIYF.

The gene calls are TRBV10-3 and TRBJ1-1, with 7 positions matching TRBD1. This CDR3 contains 15 residues. Germline CDR1 ENHRY, CDR2 SYGVKD. With 4 bases clipped from V and 4 bases from J, the junction kept 9 bases outside the gene matches. The DNA of the CDR3 is TGTGCCATCAGTGGAAAGGGGGCAAGAAGCACTGAAGCTTTCTTT. Residues: CAISGKGARSTEAFF.

The rearrangement links TRBV6-5 to TRBJ1-6; TRBD1 matches at 7 bases. CDR1 MNHEY and CDR2 SVGAGI come from the germline V gene. The CDR3 runs to 14 residues. V gave up 2 bases and J gave up 7 bases; unmatched junction bases: 2. Written as DNA, the CDR3 is TGTGCCAGCAGTTACGGGACAGAGAATTCACCCCTCCACTTT. Its translation is CASSYGTENSPLHF.

The V and J genes are TRBV4-1 and TRBJ1-2, with TRBD1 identical over 10 bases. The CDR3 has 16 amino acids. V was pared by 3 bases and J by 4 bases, with 8 bases of the junction left unmatched. Germline CDR1 MGHRA, CDR2 YSYEKL. The CDR3 DNA is TGCGCCAGCAGCCAGGACAGGGGGGGGACTGGCTATGGCTACACCTTC. It translates to CASSQDRGGTGYGYTF.

Only one count was recorded for this clone. The chain joins TRBV12-3 or TRBV12-4 to TRBJ1-6; tentatively, D is TRBD1 (6 bases). The CDR3 totals 13 residues. V lost 4 bases to trimming and J lost 9 bases, with 10 bases between them. In DNA, the CDR3 is TGTGCCAGCAGTTCACGGACAGCTTCACCCCTCCACTTT. This sequence encodes CASSSRTASPLHF.

In its sample, this clone was seen once. The rearrangement uses TRBV5-1 and TRBJ2-2, with D unresolved. The CDR3 consists of 14 residues. Germline loops: CDR1 SGHRS, CDR2 YFSETQ. V gave up 0 bases and J gave up 5 bases, with 8 bases separating them. The CDR3 region has the DNA TGCGCCAGCAGCTTGGCCCAGGTTACCGGGGAGCTGTTTTTT. It yields the protein CASSLAQVTGELFF.

The rearrangement uses TRBV10-1 and TRBJ2-3; tentatively, D is TRBD1 or TRBD2 (6 bases each). V lost 5 bases to trimming and J lost 2 bases, with 14 bases between them. Germline V gene lookup returns CDR1 WNHNN and CDR2 SYGVQD (reference sequence). The CDR3 has 15 amino acids. CDR3 region: CASSRAGTLTDTQYF. The CDR3 region has the DNA TGCGCCAGCAGTCGGGCGGGGACACTCACAGATACGCAGTATTTT.

This chain connects TRBV7-9 to TRBJ2-7, with D possibly being TRBD1 (5 bases). This CDR3 spans 18 amino acids. The V and J ends lost 2 bases and 3 bases respectively, with 23 bases between them. Germline-derived CDR1 and CDR2 are SEHNR and FQNEAQ (reference sequence). This CDR3 reads CASSLSPMGRFGNYEQYF. CDR3 nucleotide sequence: TGTGCCAGCAGCTTAAGTCCCATGGGGCGGTTCGGAAACTACGAGCAGTACTTC.

This CDR3 is CASEALTNTEAFF. CDR3 DNA sequence: TGTGCCAGCGAGGCCCTTACGAACACTGAAGCTTTCTTT. This chain links TRBV7-9 with TRBJ1-1; D ambiguous. The CDR3 covers 13 residues. Germline values: CDR1 SEHNR, CDR2 FQNEAQ (reference sequence). V dropped 8 bases and J dropped 1 base, with 11 bases sitting between them.

This chain's CDR3 is CASSPPLRTVGLEQYF. CDR3 nucleotide sequence: TGTGCCAGCAGCCCACCCCTTCGGACAGTGGGTCTTGAGCAGTACTTC. This chain links TRBV2 with TRBJ2-7; tentatively, D is TRBD1 (6 bases). V gave up 6 bases and J gave up 7 bases, with 25 bases separating them. Germline CDR1 and CDR2: SNHLY and FYNNEI. CDR3 length: 16 amino acids.

The rearrangement joins TRBV9 to TRBJ2-2; D ambiguous. The germline V gene encodes CDR1 SGDLS and CDR2 YYNGEE. V was clipped by 4 bases and J by 3 bases, with 19 bases between them. The CDR3 contains 17 residues. CDR3 protein: CASSPKPAVGYTGELFF. The CDR3 region has the DNA TGTGCCAGCAGCCCCAAACCCGCCGTTGGGTACACCGGGGAGCTGTTTTTT.